This record looks at one T cell receptor (beta chain) sequence and its context. Its target is not known. The PCR contained 60 Vbeta and 13 Jbeta primers. The assay was immunoSEQ multiplex PCR, and TCRdb's table has in-frame clones only and misses some. The table shows approximately 110,000 clones, with nearly 80% occurring only once. These data come from a study of cytomegalovirus exposure and HLA in healthy donors. Turning to the study itself: Some 80 million unique TCRs from HLA-typed donors were held in an early data release.

Notes on the study in general: What a later analysis showed was that several of the most significant clusters appeared linked to common viral pathogens. A classifier reportedly called cytomegalovirus status with high sensitivity and specificity. A missense DCLRE1C variant was associated with V- and J-gene trimming of TCR beta chains in a later analysis, and an independent cohort replicated the association.

This TCR was recovered from a man aged 25 to 45 in good health and CMV-seronegative. Sequencing used PBMCs.

The CDR3 reads CASSVVQDDGYTF. The CDR3 coding sequence is TGTGCCAGCTCAGTTGTACAGGATGACGGCTACACCTTC. The rearrangement links TRBV18 to TRBJ1-2, with TRBD1 as a possible D gene (5 bases). V lost 5 bases, J lost 8 bases, and 15 bases lay in between. This CDR3 is 13 amino acids long. In germline, CDR1 is KGHSH, CDR2 LQKENI.